This entry describes one TCR beta chain. What antigen it recognizes has not been identified. Per-nucleotide qualities are absent, and no much larger clonotype sits a single base away. The germline V gene (reference sequence) yields LGHDT for CDR1 and YNNKEL for CDR2. The germline V and J ends show losses of 3 bases and 3 bases respectively, and no gene match explains 4 bases of the junction. CDR3 length: 16 amino acids, cysteine to phenylalanine. Left in the record is the CDR3 DNA by itself, 48 bases read in frame from the first base. This entry is derived from a study of human T cells and chemical hapten exposure (dated by TCRdb to the early 2020s). Context from the whole study: For sensitization, 2% DPC in acetone was applied to a roughly 2 cm by roughly 2 cm area of upper inner arm skin. Weekly therapeutic DPC doses were additionally applied to the scalp of patients throughout the roughly 25-week study period. Patch testing was performed on the upper back with Finn chambers containing 0.01% DPC, and the patch tests were scored after 6 days according to International Contact Dermatitis Research Group standards. Most of the patients in the cohort were female, and the cohort covered alopecia areata with under or over 50% scalp involvement, alopecia totalis and alopecia universalis. Libraries were pooled for sequencing, and variation in per-sample TCR yields was attributed mainly to small differences in library volumes within the pool. Peripheral blood TCR repertoire changes were tracked in vivo in alopecia patients during primary and secondary sensitization to the hapten diphenylcyclopropenone (DPC). Patient blood was sampled pre-sensitization (week 0) and at 2, 6 and about 24 weeks after DPC sensitization. Blood for TCR sequencing was provided by twenty-nine alopecia patients at one to four time points (pre-sensitization, 2, 6 and 24 weeks). The investigation overall reported the following: DPC sensitization did not change the number of TCRs with a frequency above 1 in 1000, and there was no evidence of changes in global repertoire structure. Significantly more large CDR3 similarity clusters were formed by expanded TCRs than by pre-sensitization or healthy control sets, consistent with antigen-driven responses. All patients had alopecia, a presumed autoimmune disease, so their immune response might differ from that of healthy individuals. After repeated subsampling, changes were observed in the strength of the expansion versus patch-test correlation and in the threshold at which the correlation became significant. Patch test score was positively correlated with the number of PT1 expanded TCRs, with significance at thresholds 8, 16 and 32 but not at 4.

The sample's time point label, decoded: patch test 1, 2 weeks after DPC sensitization. The sample's treatment or condition label, decoded: therapeutic diphenylcyclopropenone sensitization with weekly scalp DPC. At every patch-test visit, the blood draw took place before the patch test was put on. Eligible patients were aged 18 to 70, diagnosed with alopecia, deemed suitable for DPC therapy, and excluded if pregnant. Unfractionated whole blood was collected in Tempus Blood RNA tubes, and total RNA was extracted from that blood. To prepare the library, RACE was applied. Sequencer: NextSeq 500. Library preparation attached unique molecular identifiers to individual cDNA molecules for quantitative, reproducible TCR counting. From each blood RNA sample, both TCR alpha and TCR beta chains were sequenced. The original pipeline was this. The median number of TCRs per sample was 90,000 to 100,000, ranging from roughly 23,224 to 690,600. The Decombinator software suite was used to annotate the V, J and CDR3 of the TCR reads. To make PS versus PT1 abundance plots, every sample was subsampled to the same number of TCRs (28,000). TCRs were defined as expanded if absent before sensitization and observed at least eight times at the 2-week time point. Clones were called with MiXCR by TCRdb after fastp trimmed the public reads at Q25, and only in-frame beta chains were retained. When rows share a CDR3 protein, they turn into one entry using the most common DNA and genes. The V and J calls were determined by TCRdb, not by the authors. This sample comprises roughly 180,000 distinct CDR3 sequences, 20% to 25% of them detected only once. About 6.7% of the sample is in the top ten clones.

The clonotype comes from a woman aged 50 to 60 with alopecia areata. Some clones in this sample may be carry-over from other donors' samples. The sequencing here drew on whole blood, taken in connection with sensitization to the hapten diphenylcyclopropenone (DPC). The chain is assembled from TRBV3-1 and TRBJ2-1, with 11 bases in between that match TRBD2. At the DNA level, the sequence is TGTGCCAGCAGCCAGGGACTAGCGGAGGTCTACAATGAGCAGTTCTTC. It is translated as CASSQGLAEVYNEQFF.